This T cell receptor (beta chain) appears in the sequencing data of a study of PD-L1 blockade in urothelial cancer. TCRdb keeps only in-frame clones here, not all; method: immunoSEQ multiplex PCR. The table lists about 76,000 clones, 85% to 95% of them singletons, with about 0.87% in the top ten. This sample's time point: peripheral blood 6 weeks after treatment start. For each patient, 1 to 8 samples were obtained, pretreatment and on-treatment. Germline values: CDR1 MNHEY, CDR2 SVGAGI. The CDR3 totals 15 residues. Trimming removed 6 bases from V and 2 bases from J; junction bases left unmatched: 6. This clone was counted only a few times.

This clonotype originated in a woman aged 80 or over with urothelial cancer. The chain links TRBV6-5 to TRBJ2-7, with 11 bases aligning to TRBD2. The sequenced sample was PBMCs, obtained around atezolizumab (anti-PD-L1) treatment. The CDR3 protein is CASRPGLAGTYEQYF. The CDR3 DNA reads TGTGCCAGCAGACCCGGACTAGCGGGCACCTACGAGCAGTACTTC.